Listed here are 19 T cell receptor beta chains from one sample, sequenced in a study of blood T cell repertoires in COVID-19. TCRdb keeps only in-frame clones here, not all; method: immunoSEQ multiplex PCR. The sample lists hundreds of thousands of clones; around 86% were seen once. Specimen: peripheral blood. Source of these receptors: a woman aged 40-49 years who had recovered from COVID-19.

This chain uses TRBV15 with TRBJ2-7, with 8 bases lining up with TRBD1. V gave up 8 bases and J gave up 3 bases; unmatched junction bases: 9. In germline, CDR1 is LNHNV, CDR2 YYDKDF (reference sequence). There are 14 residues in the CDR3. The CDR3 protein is CATSTGTGYYEQYF. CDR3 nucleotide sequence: TGTGCCACCTCTACCGGGACAGGCTACTACGAGCAGTACTTC.

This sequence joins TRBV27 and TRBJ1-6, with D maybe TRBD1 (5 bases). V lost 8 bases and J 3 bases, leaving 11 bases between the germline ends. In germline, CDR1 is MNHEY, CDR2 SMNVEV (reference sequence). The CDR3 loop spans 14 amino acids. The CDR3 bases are TGTGCCAGCGCCCCGACAGACTATAATTCACCCCTCCACTTT. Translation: CASAPTDYNSPLHF.

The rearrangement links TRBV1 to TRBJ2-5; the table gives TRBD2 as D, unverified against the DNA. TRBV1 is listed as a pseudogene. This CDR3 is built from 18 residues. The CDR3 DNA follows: TGCACCAGCAGCCATCTATGGGGGACTTGCCCTACCTCGGAGACCCAGTACTTC. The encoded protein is CTSSHLWGTCPTSETQYF.

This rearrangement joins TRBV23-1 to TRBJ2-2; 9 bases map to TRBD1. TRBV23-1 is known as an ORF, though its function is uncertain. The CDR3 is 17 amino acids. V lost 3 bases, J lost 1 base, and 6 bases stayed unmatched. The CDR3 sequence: CASSHPRTGENTGELFF. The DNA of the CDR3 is TGCGCCAGCAGTCACCCAAGGACAGGGGAGAACACCGGGGAGCTGTTTTTT.

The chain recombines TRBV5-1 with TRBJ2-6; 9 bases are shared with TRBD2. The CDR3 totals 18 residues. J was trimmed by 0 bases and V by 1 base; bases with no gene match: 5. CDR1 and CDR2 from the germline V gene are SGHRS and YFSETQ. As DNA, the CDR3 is TGCGCCAGCAGCTTGTTTCAGCGGGGGGCCTCTGGGGCCAACGTCCTGACTTTC. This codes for CASSLFQRGASGANVLTF.

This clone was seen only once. The CDR3 DNA reads as TGTGCCAGCAGCGTCGGGTGGGGGACATCGCAGGGCGTCCTGACTTTC. Translated, it gives CASSVGWGTSQGVLTF. This rearrangement joins TRBV9 to TRBJ2-6, with D perhaps matching TRBD1 (6 bases). The CDR3 runs 16 residues. V was cut by 2 bases and J by 12 bases, with 21 bases left in between. CDR1 is SGDLS and CDR2 is YYNGEE in the germline V gene. Variable domain in full (rest from reference TRBV9 and TRBJ2-6): DSGVTQTPKHLITATGQRVTLRCSPRSGDLSVYWYQQSLDQGLQFLIQYYNGEERAKGNILERFSAQQFPDLHSELNLSSLELGDSALYFCASSVGWGTSQGVLTFGAGSRLTVL.

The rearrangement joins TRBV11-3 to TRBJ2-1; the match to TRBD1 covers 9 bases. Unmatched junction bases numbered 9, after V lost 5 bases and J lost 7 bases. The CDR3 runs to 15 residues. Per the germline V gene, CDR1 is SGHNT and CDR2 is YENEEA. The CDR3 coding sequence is TGTGCCAGCAGCCCCGGGACAGGGATGAGTAATGAGCAGTTCTTC. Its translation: CASSPGTGMSNEQFF.

CDR3 nucleotide sequence: TGTGCCAGCAGTTACTCCCCGACGGGTAATTCACCCCTCCACTTT. Translation gives CASSYSPTGNSPLHF. The rearrangement uses TRBV6-5 and TRBJ1-6; D ambiguous. Germline CDR1 MNHEY, CDR2 SVGAGI. Trimming removed 0 bases at V and 6 bases at J, with 9 bases between. The CDR3 covers 15 residues.

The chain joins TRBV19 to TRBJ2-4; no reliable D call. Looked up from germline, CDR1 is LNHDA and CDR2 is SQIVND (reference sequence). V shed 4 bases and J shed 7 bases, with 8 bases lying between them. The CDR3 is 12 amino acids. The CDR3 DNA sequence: TGTGCCAGTAGTAACCTGCGGAACATTCAGTACTTC. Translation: CASSNLRNIQYF.

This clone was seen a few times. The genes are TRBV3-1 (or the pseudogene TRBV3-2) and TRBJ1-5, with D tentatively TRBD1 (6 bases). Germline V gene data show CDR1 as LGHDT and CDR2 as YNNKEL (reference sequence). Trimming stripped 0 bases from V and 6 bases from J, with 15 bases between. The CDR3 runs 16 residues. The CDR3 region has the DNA TGTGCCAGCAGCCAAGATCAGCCTGGCAGGGGTCAGCCCCAGCATTTT. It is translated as CASSQDQPGRGQPQHF.

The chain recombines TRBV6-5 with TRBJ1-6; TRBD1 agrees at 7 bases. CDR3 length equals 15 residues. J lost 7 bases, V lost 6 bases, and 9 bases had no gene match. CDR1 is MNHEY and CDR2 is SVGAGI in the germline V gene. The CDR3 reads CASSDRTGTNSPLHF. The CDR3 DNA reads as TGTGCCAGCAGCGACCGGACAGGAACGAATTCACCCCTCCACTTT.

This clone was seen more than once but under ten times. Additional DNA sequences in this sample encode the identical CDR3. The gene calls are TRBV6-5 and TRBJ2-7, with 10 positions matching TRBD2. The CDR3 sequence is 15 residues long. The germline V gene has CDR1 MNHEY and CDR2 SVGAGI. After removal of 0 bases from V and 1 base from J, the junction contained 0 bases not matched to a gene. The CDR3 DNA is TGTGCCAGCAGTTACTCTAGCGGGGGGTCCTACGAGCAGTACTTC. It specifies CASSYSSGGSYEQYF.

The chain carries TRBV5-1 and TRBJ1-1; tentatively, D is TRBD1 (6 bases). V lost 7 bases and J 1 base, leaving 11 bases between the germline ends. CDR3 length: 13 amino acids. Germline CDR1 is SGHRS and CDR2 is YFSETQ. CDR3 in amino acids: CASGYRANTEAFF. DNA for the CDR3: TGCGCCAGCGGGTACAGGGCGAACACTGAAGCTTTCTTT. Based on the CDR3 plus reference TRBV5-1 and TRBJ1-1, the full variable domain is KAGVTQTPRYLIKTRGQQVTLSCSPISGHRSVSWYQQTPGQGLQFLFEYFSETQRNKGNFPGRFSGRQFSNSRSEMNVSTLELGDSALYLCASGYRANTEAFFGQGTRLTVV.

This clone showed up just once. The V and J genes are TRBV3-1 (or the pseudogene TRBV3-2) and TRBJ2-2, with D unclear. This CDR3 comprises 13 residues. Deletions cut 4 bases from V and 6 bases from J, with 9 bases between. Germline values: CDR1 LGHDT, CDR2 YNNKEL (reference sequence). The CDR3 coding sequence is TGTGCCAGCAGCCGCCGAGGCCCCGGGGAGCTGTTTTTT. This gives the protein CASSRRGPGELFF.

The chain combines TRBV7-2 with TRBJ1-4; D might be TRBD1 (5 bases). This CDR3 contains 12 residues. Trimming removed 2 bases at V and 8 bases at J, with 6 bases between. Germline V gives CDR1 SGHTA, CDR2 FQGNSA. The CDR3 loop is CASSLRGEKLFF. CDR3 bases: TGTGCCAGCAGCTTAAGGGGAGAAAAACTGTTTTTT.

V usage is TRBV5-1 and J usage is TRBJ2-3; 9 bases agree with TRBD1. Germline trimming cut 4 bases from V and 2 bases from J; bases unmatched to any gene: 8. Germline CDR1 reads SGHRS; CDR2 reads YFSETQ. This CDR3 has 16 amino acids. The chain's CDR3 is CASSKYRGPFTDTQYF. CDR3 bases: TGCGCCAGCAGCAAATACAGGGGGCCCTTCACAGATACGCAGTATTTT.

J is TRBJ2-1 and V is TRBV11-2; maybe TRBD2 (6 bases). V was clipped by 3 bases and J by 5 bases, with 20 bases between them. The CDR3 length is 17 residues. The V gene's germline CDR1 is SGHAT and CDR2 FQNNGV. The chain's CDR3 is CASSLLRLVGDHNEQFF. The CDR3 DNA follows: TGTGCCAGCAGCTTGCTCCGACTAGTTGGGGATCACAATGAGCAGTTCTTC.

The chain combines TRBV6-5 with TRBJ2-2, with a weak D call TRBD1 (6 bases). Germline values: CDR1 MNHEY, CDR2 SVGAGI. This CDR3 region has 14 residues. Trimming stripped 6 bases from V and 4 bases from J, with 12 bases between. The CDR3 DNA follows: TGTGCCAGCAGCTACCCGGACAGCACCGGGGAGCTGTTTTTT. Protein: CASSYPDSTGELFF.

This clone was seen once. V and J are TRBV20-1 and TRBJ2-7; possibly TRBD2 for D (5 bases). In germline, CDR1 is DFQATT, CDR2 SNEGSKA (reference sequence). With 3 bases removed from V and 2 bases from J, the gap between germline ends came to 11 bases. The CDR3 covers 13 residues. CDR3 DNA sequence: TGCAGTGCTAGTGTCGGGAAAGCCTACGAGCAGTACTTC. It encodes CSASVGKAYEQYF.